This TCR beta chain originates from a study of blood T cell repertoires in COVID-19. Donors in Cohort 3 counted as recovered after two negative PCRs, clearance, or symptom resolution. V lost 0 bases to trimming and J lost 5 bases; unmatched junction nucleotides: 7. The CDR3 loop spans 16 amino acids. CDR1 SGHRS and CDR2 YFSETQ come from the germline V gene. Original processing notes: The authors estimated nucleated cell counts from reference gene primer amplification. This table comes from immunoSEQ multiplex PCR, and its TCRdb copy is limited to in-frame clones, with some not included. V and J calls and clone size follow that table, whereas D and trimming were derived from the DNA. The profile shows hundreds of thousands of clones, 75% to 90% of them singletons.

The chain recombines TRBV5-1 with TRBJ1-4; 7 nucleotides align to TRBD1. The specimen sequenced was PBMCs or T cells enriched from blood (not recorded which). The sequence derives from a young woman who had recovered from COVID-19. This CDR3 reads CASSLGAGTDNEKLFF. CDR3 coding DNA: TGCGCCAGCAGCTTGGGGGCCGGGACAGACAATGAAAAACTGTTTTTT.